This TCR beta chain was identified during a study of blood T cell repertoires in COVID-19. Across the study: Whether acute or convalescent, the COVID-19 samples came from the United States, Italy and Spain.

This clone was detected only a few times. The data were produced by immunoSEQ multiplex PCR, yet TCRdb's version contains in-frame clones alone and is incomplete. This table holds fewer than 200,000 clones, approximately 83% found once. The germline V gene has CDR1 MGHDK and CDR2 SYGVNS. Trimming left V 4 bases short and J 0 bases short, with 12 bases between. The CDR3 sequence is 15 residues long. V usage is TRBV25-1 and J usage is TRBJ1-1; D is undetermined. The TCR sequence derives from a woman older than 75 with active or convalescent COVID-19. Material for sequencing was peripheral blood. The CDR3 DNA follows: TGTGCCAGCAGTGGGGCACGAACAGTGAACACTGAAGCTTTCTTT. This translates into CASSGARTVNTEAFF.